The next 24 T cell receptor beta chains were all read from a single sample in a study of STAT5B mutations in CD4+ large granular lymphocyte leukemia. TCRdb's table, derived via immunoSEQ multiplex PCR, lists solely in-frame clones and lacks some. The sample records around 48,000 clones, about 70% being singletons. Sequenced material: CD4+ T cells from blood buffy coats. The receptor set was obtained from a human donor in good health.

V is TRBV6-5 and J is TRBJ1-2; D gene unclear. CDR3 length: 14 residues. CDR1 is MNHEY and CDR2 is SVGAGI in the germline V gene. Trimming removed 6 bases from V and 4 bases from J, with 15 bases in between. In DNA form, the CDR3 reads TGTGCCAGCAGAGAACCCACAAGCCTCTATGGCTACACCTTC. Translated, it gives CASREPTSLYGYTF.

The rearrangement links TRBV28 to TRBJ2-5, with 9 bases matching TRBD2. There are 16 residues in the CDR3. Germline lookup yields CDR1 MDHEN and CDR2 SYDVKM. Unmatched junction bases numbered 12, after V lost 5 bases and J lost 5 bases. DNA of the CDR3: TGTGCCAGCAGTCTCCCAGGGGCGGGGGGGACGGAGACCCAGTACTTC. This translates into CASSLPGAGGTETQYF.

This rearrangement joins TRBV7-2 to TRBJ2-3; D ambiguous. Trimming removed 5 bases at V and 6 bases at J, with 12 bases between. Germline loops: CDR1 SGHTA, CDR2 FQGNSA. CDR3 size: 13 residues. DNA of the CDR3: TGTGCCAGCAGCCCACGGAGCATCGATACGCAGTATTTT. Protein: CASSPRSIDTQYF.

The rearrangement joins TRBV19 to TRBJ1-2, with 7 bases lining up with TRBD1. Germline-derived CDR1 and CDR2 are LNHDA and SQIVND (reference sequence). The CDR3 is 14 amino acids. The J segment lost 6 bases and the V segment lost 3 bases, leaving 7 bases of the junction unmatched. This chain's CDR3 is CASSILGQENGYTF. CDR3 sequence (DNA): TGTGCCAGTAGTATCCTCGGACAGGAGAATGGCTACACCTTC. The whole variable domain, filled in from reference TRBV19 and TRBJ1-2, reads DGGITQSPKYLFRKEGQNVTLSCEQNLNHDAMYWYRQDPGQGLRLIYYSQIVNDFQKGDIAEGYSVSREKKESFPLTVTSAQKNPTAFYLCASSILGQENGYTFGSGTRLTVV.

This rearrangement joins TRBV2 to TRBJ2-5, with 7 bases that match TRBD1. The CDR3 contains 14 residues. The V gene end was trimmed by 7 bases and the J gene end by 1 base; junction bases not matched to a gene: 6. Germline CDR1 is SNHLY and CDR2 is FYNNEI. CDR3 coding DNA: TGTGCCAGCAAGGTCACAGGGGTCCAAGAGACCCAGTACTTC. This sequence encodes CASKVTGVQETQYF.

This clone turned up a few times. The genes are TRBV9 and TRBJ1-2; a possible D gene is TRBD1 (5 bases). Germline V lookup: CDR1 SGDLS, CDR2 YYNGEE. CDR3 length: 15 amino acids. Between the trimmed V and J ends, which lost 2 bases and 4 bases, there was a span of 15 bases. The CDR3 sequence is CASSVGTAGPYGYTF. In DNA form, the CDR3 reads TGTGCCAGCAGCGTCGGGACCGCGGGCCCCTATGGCTACACCTTC. Full variable domain (remainder filled in from reference TRBV9 and TRBJ1-2): DSGVTQTPKHLITATGQRVTLRCSPRSGDLSVYWYQQSLDQGLQFLIQYYNGEERAKGNILERFSAQQFPDLHSELNLSSLELGDSALYFCASSVGTAGPYGYTFGSGTRLTVV.

This chain joins TRBV28 and TRBJ1-2, with 10 bases fitting TRBD1. Unmatched junction bases numbered 4, after V lost 6 bases and J lost 3 bases. The germline V gene encodes CDR1 MDHEN and CDR2 SYDVKM. This CDR3 is 14 amino acids long. The CDR3 bases are TGTGCCAGCAGAAGACAGGGGGCTGACTATGGCTACACCTTC. Its translation is CASRRQGADYGYTF.

The V call is TRBV30, the J call TRBJ2-7; a possible D gene is TRBD2 (5 bases). CDR3 length: 11 amino acids. The germline gives CDR1 GTSNPN, CDR2 SVGIG (reference sequence). CDR3 DNA sequence: TGTGCTGCGAGCGGTTACTACGAGCAGTACTTC. Amino acids: CAASGYYEQYF.

The chain links TRBV7-3 to TRBJ1-1; perhaps TRBD1 as D (6 bases). Trimming took 5 bases from V and 1 from J, leaving 11 bases between them. This CDR3 has 14 residues. Germline V gives CDR1 SGHTA, CDR2 FQGTGA. The CDR3 DNA reads as TGTGCCAGCAGCAAAGACAGGTGGAACACTGAAGCTTTCTTT. Translation gives CASSKDRWNTEAFF.

The chain carries TRBV6-6 and TRBJ1-4, with D perhaps matching TRBD1 (5 bases). Germline CDR1 reads MNHNY; CDR2 reads SVGAGI (reference sequence). This CDR3 has 14 residues. V dropped 5 bases and J dropped 11 bases, with 18 bases sitting between them. The chain's CDR3 is CASSPLAGQGKLFF. Written as DNA, the CDR3 is TGTGCCAGCAGTCCCTTGGCAGGGCAGGGTAAACTGTTTTTT.

This CDR3 is CASSQVGQGTEAFF. The CDR3 DNA is TGTGCCAGCAGCCAAGTTGGACAGGGCACTGAAGCTTTCTTT. The gene calls are TRBV4-2 and TRBJ1-1, with 8 bases matching TRBD1. The CDR3 contains 14 residues. The V gene end was trimmed by 1 base and the J gene end by 4 bases; junction bases not matched to a gene: 2. Germline CDR1 reads LGHNA; CDR2 reads YNFKEQ.

The rearrangement links TRBV6-5 to TRBJ1-4, with D tentatively TRBD1 (5 bases). V lost 2 bases to trimming and J lost 8 bases, with 12 bases between them. There are 14 residues in the CDR3. Looked up from germline, CDR1 is MNHEY and CDR2 is SVGAGI. DNA for the CDR3: TGTGCCAGCAGTTACCGAGGGGAAACAGAAAAACTGTTTTTT. Protein: CASSYRGETEKLFF.

This clone was detected a few times. The rearrangement links TRBV5-1 to TRBJ1-1; 8 nucleotides agree with TRBD1. The junction had 4 bases not matched to a gene; V was cut back by 3 bases and J by 0 bases. CDR1 and CDR2 (germline): SGHRS, YFSETQ. CDR3 size: 15 residues. CDR3 sequence: CASSSGTGLNTEAFF. The DNA of the CDR3 is TGCGCCAGCAGCTCGGGGACAGGCTTGAACACTGAAGCTTTCTTT.

The sample holds a few counts of this clone. The chain uses TRBV30 and TRBJ1-2, with D possibly matching TRBD1 (6 bases). Germline-derived CDR1 and CDR2 are GTSNPN and SVGIG (reference sequence). Trimming removed 5 bases from V and 8 bases from J, with 24 bases in between. This CDR3 region has 15 residues. DNA for the CDR3: TGTGCCTGGGCAAAACACATTACAGGGATAGGGGGCTACACCTTC. Amino acids: CAWAKHITGIGGYTF.

The rearrangement uses TRBV4-1 and TRBJ2-3, with 10 bases fitting TRBD2. Looked up from germline, CDR1 is MGHRA and CDR2 is YSYEKL. Trimming took 0 bases from V and 2 from J; bases not matched to a gene: 8. CDR3 length: 18 amino acids. The CDR3 region is CASSQDKSGGGNTDTQYF. The CDR3 coding sequence is TGCGCCAGCAGCCAAGATAAGAGCGGGGGGGGAAACACAGATACGCAGTATTTT.

The gene calls are TRBV4-2 and TRBJ2-3, with D hard to call. CDR1 and CDR2 from the germline V gene are LGHNA and YNFKEQ. The CDR3 is made up of 15 amino acids. V lost 2 bases and J lost 1, with 10 bases in between. The DNA for the CDR3 is TGTGCCAGCAGCCAACAGTATAGAGGCACAGATACGCAGTATTTT. As protein: CASSQQYRGTDTQYF.

This clone came up once. The V gene is TRBV7-9, the J gene TRBJ2-3; D gene uncertain. With 0 bases removed from V and 4 bases from J, the gap between germline ends came to 17 bases. The CDR3 runs to 17 residues. Per germline, CDR1 SEHNR and CDR2 FQNEAQ (reference sequence). The CDR3 sequence is CASSLAWEGLKADTQYF. For the CDR3, the DNA is TGTGCCAGCAGCTTAGCGTGGGAAGGGTTGAAAGCAGATACGCAGTATTTT.

This clone was counted a few times. The chain links TRBV19 to TRBJ1-5; 7 bases are a match to TRBD1. The CDR3 is 15 residues long. After removal of 7 bases from V and 2 bases from J, the junction contained 8 bases not matched to a gene. The V gene's germline CDR1 is LNHDA and CDR2 SQIVND (reference sequence). This chain's CDR3 is CASILGTGGNQPQHF. Written as DNA, the CDR3 is TGTGCCAGTATCCTAGGCACAGGGGGCAATCAGCCCCAGCATTTT.

The chain carries TRBV9 and TRBJ1-3, with D tentatively TRBD1 (5 bases). The CDR3 length is 16 residues. The germline CDR1 and CDR2 sequences are SGDLS and YYNGEE. The V end lost 3 bases, the J end lost 2 bases, and 15 bases lay between the germline ends. The CDR3 DNA reads as TGTGCCAGCAGCGCCAACCCGGGGGGGACTGGAAACACCATATATTTT. Its protein product is CASSANPGGTGNTIYF.

This chain uses TRBV6-5 with TRBJ1-6; D perhaps matches TRBD1 (5 bases). V was trimmed by 2 bases and J by 6 bases, leaving 11 bases between them. Germline values: CDR1 MNHEY, CDR2 SVGAGI. This CDR3 comprises 15 residues. The CDR3 loop reads CASSYGAALNSPLHF. CDR3 DNA sequence: TGTGCCAGCAGTTACGGGGCAGCTCTTAATTCACCCCTCCACTTT.

The CDR3 loop reads CASSLGPQETQYF. The CDR3 nucleotides are TGTGCCAGCAGCTTAGGACCTCAAGAGACCCAGTACTTC. The chain links TRBV7-6 to TRBJ2-5; D not resolved. V shed 1 base and J shed 2 bases, with 5 bases lying between them. The germline CDR1 and CDR2 sequences are SGHVS and FNYEAQ. There are 13 residues in the CDR3.

The V gene is TRBV19, the J gene TRBJ2-3; TRBD1 is a possible D gene (5 bases). The length of the CDR3 is 13 residues. Germline CDR1 and CDR2: LNHDA and SQIVND (reference sequence). V lost 4 bases and J lost 4, with 9 bases in between. CDR3 residues: CASSNQGPDTQYF. CDR3 sequence (DNA): TGTGCCAGTAGTAATCAGGGTCCAGATACGCAGTATTTT.

This clone showed up just once. The chain carries TRBV5-6 and TRBJ2-2; D remains unclear. The CDR3 sequence is 13 residues long. V was trimmed by 1 base and J by 3 bases, leaving 4 bases between them. Germline loops: CDR1 SGHDT, CDR2 YYEEEE. The CDR3 sequence: CASSLSYTGELFF. For the CDR3, the DNA is TGTGCCAGCAGCTTGAGTTACACCGGGGAGCTGTTTTTT. Drawing the rest from reference TRBV5-6 and TRBJ2-2, the complete variable domain is DAGVTQSPTHLIKTRGQQVTLRCSPKSGHDTVSWYQQALGQGPQFIFQYYEEEERQRGNFPDRFSGHQFPNYSSELNVNALLLGDSALYLCASSLSYTGELFFGEGSRLTVL.

This rearrangement joins TRBV9 to TRBJ2-3; 13 bases line up with TRBD2. The CDR3 contains 18 residues. Germline values: CDR1 SGDLS, CDR2 YYNGEE. Germline trimming cut 0 bases from V and 1 base from J; bases unmatched to any gene: 5. The DNA for the CDR3 is TGTGCCAGCAGCGTAGCACTAGCGGGGGGGGCGGGCACAGATACGCAGTATTTT. Translating it yields CASSVALAGGAGTDTQYF.